The clone carrying this TCR beta chain was seen a handful of times. This record belongs to a study of response to subunit inactivated influenza vaccine. The CDR3 contains 16 residues. Trimming removed 0 bases from V and 3 bases from J, with 15 bases in between. From germline, CDR1 is LGHNA and CDR2 YSLEER. Each CDR3 protein gets one entry after TCRdb re-called the RT-PCR reads with MiXCR. Of 550,000 to 800,000 distinct CDR3 sequences in the sample, 15% to 18% are singletons; the top ten hold under 14%. Sequencing used PBMCs from blood, obtained about 11 days after vaccination. The chain combines TRBV4-3 with TRBJ2-7; a possible D gene is TRBD2 (6 bases). This clonotype was obtained from a man aged 50-59 years who received an inactivated influenza vaccine. In DNA form, the CDR3 reads TGCGCCAGCAGCCAAGATCTTCTGGGGGGAGTCTACGAGCAGTACTTC. This translates into CASSQDLLGGVYEQYF.